This T cell receptor (beta chain) comes out of a study of CD8+ T cells in alopecia areata. The CDR3 has 13 residues. The germline CDR1 and CDR2 sequences are GTSNPN and SVGIG (reference sequence). Trimming pared 5 bases from V and 2 bases from J, leaving 13 bases between. The treatment denotes: oral pan-JAK inhibitor, 5-10 mg twice daily. Sequencing used cDNA as its template, made by extracting RNA and reverse transcribing it. The protocol was immunoSEQ multiplex PCR, while the TCRdb copy is restricted to in-frame clones and leaves out a portion. The sample comprises some 150,000 clones, around 87% of which are singletons, and over 10% rests with the top ten.

This chain uses TRBV30 with TRBJ2-7, with D possibly matching TRBD1 (7 bases). The source was CD8+ T cells sorted from blood, collected at week 4, from a patient treated with tofacitinib. This TCR was sampled from a human donor with alopecia areata. The CDR3 sequence is CAWHSGGTYEQYF. In nucleotides, the CDR3 is TGTGCCTGGCACTCAGGGGGGACCTACGAGCAGTACTTC.